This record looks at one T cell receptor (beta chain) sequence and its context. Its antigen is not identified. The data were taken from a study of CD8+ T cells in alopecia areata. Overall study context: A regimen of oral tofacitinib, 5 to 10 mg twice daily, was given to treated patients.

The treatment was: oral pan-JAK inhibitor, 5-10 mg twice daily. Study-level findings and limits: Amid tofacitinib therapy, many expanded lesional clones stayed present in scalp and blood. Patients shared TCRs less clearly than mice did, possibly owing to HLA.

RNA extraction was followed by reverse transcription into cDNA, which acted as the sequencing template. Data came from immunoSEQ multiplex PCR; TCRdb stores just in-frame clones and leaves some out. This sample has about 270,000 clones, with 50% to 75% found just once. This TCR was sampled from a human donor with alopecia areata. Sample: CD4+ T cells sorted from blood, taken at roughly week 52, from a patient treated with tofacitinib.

The chain's CDR3 is CAWSLGTGDQPQHF. CDR3 nucleotide sequence: TGTGCCTGGAGTCTGGGGACAGGGGACCAGCCCCAGCATTTT. The chain employs TRBV30 and TRBJ1-5; 10 positions agree with TRBD1. The V gene's germline CDR1 is GTSNPN and CDR2 SVGIG (reference sequence). The CDR3 has 14 amino acids. V gave up 2 bases and J gave up 7 bases; unmatched junction bases: 5.